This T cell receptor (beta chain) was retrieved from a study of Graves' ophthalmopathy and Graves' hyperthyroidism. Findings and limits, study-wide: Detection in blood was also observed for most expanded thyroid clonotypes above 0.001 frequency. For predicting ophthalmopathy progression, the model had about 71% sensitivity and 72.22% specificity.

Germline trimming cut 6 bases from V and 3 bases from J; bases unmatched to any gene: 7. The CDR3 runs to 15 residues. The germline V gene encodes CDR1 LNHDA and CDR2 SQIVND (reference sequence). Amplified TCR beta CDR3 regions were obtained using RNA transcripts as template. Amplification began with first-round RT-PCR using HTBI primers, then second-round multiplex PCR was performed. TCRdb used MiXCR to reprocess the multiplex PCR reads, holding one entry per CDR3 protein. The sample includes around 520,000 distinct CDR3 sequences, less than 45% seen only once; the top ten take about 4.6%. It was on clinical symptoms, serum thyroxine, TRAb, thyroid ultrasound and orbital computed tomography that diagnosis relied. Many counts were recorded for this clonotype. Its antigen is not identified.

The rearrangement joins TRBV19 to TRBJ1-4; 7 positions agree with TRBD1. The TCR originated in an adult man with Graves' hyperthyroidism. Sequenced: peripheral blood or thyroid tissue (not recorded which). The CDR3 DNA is TGTGCCAGTAGGGGAAGGGGACAGCCTAATGAAAAACTGTTTTTT. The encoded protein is CASRGRGQPNEKLFF. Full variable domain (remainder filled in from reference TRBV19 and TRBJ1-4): DGGITQSPKYLFRKEGQNVTLSCEQNLNHDAMYWYRQDPGQGLRLIYYSQIVNDFQKGDIAEGYSVSREKKESFPLTVTSAQKNPTAFYLCASRGRGQPNEKLFFGSGTQLSVL.